The next 19 T cell receptor beta chains were all read from a single sample in a study of TIL therapy for anti-PD-1-resistant metastatic lung cancer. The libraries were made with immunoSEQ v3. The method was immunoSEQ multiplex PCR; TCRdb's version includes in-frame clones alone and lacks a portion of them. The data contain under 70,000 clones, roughly 70% of them singletons. Sample time point: pre-treatment sample, taken before nivolumab and TIL therapy. Sequences were derived from blood, sampled at baseline. The origin of the receptors is a person between 25 and 80 years old with non-small cell lung cancer.

The CDR3 coding sequence is TGTGCCAGCAGCGTAGGGGGGGCCAACGTCCTGACTTTC. Its translation is CASSVGGANVLTF. This rearrangement joins TRBV9 to TRBJ2-6, with D unclear. The CDR3 runs to 13 residues. Germline assignment: CDR1 SGDLS and CDR2 YYNGEE. Trimming shortened V by 0 bases and J by 4 bases, and 2 bases separated the two germline ends.

This clone occurred a few times. The chain joins TRBV11-2 to TRBJ1-1; a possible D gene is TRBD1 (5 bases). The CDR3 loop spans 15 amino acids. The germline V gene has CDR1 SGHAT and CDR2 FQNNGV. V lost 6 bases and J 1 base, leaving 15 bases between the germline ends. CDR3 sequence (DNA): TGTGCCAGCAGGTCCCTCAGGGTGGGGAACACTGAAGCTTTCTTT. It yields the protein CASRSLRVGNTEAFF.

The sample holds one count of this clone. The V gene is TRBV28, the J gene TRBJ1-1; D is perhaps TRBD1 (5 bases). The V gene's germline CDR1 is MDHEN and CDR2 SYDVKM. Trimming shortened V by 5 bases and J by 3 bases, and 19 bases separated the two germline ends. This CDR3 is 16 amino acids long. CDR3 region: CASSPNLGKGDTEAFF. CDR3 coding DNA: TGTGCCAGCAGTCCAAACCTAGGTAAAGGGGACACTGAAGCTTTCTTT.

This clone was observed a few times. This chain links TRBV9 with TRBJ2-2; TRBD1 matches 8 bases. Germline assignment: CDR1 SGDLS and CDR2 YYNGEE. The CDR3 totals 16 residues. The junction had 6 bases not matched to a gene; V was cut back by 4 bases and J by 1 base. CDR3 protein: CASSPRTGRNTGELFF. The DNA of the CDR3 is TGTGCCAGCAGCCCCCGGACAGGGCGGAACACCGGGGAGCTGTTTTTT.

The gene calls are TRBV6-1 and TRBJ2-1; 13 bases fit TRBD2. V lost 6 bases, J lost 9 bases, and 8 bases stayed unmatched. The germline gives CDR1 MNHNS, CDR2 SASEGT. The length of the CDR3 is 15 residues. The CDR3 DNA reads TGTGCCAGCAGAAAACCGGGACTAGCGGGAACTGAGCAGTTCTTC. Translation gives CASRKPGLAGTEQFF.

This clone was observed a handful of times. The chain links TRBV29-1 to TRBJ2-7; 10 positions agree with TRBD1. Germline V gene lookup returns CDR1 SQVTM and CDR2 ANQGSEA. This CDR3 is 17 amino acids long. After removal of 2 bases from V and 0 bases from J, the junction contained 10 bases not matched to a gene. The CDR3 here is CSVEWEATGGPSYEQYF. DNA for the CDR3: TGCAGCGTTGAATGGGAAGCGACAGGGGGCCCCTCCTACGAGCAGTACTTC.

This clone was seen a few times. The chain combines TRBV29-1 with TRBJ1-5; possibly TRBD1 for D (6 bases). CDR1 is SQVTM, CDR2 ANQGSEA, per germline. V lost 4 bases to trimming and J lost 6 bases, with 13 bases between them. This CDR3 comprises 13 residues. This chain's CDR3 is CSVGVGAGQPQHF. The DNA of the CDR3 is TGCAGCGTTGGCGTGGGGGCAGGTCAGCCCCAGCATTTT.

This sequence joins TRBV2 and TRBJ2-5, with D hard to call. The CDR3 consists of 12 residues. The germline gives CDR1 SNHLY, CDR2 FYNNEI. V was shortened by 2 bases and J by 4 bases, with 5 bases between the two germline ends. CDR3 coding DNA: TGTGCCAGCAGTGAATGGCCAGAGACCCAGTACTTC. This encodes CASSEWPETQYF.

The chain carries TRBV7-6 and TRBJ1-5; 8 positions agree with TRBD1. Trimming removed 2 bases from V and 1 base from J; junction bases left unmatched: 10. Germline V gene sequence: CDR1 SGHVS, CDR2 FNYEAQ. This CDR3 region has 18 residues. CDR3 coding DNA: TGTGCCAGCAGCTTATTACCGTCGACAGGGGACAGCAATCAGCCCCAGCATTTT. It is translated as CASSLLPSTGDSNQPQHF.

The chain links TRBV6-4 to TRBJ1-3, with TRBD1 matching over 7 bases. CDR1 and CDR2 (germline): MRHNA, SNTAGT. The CDR3 length is 15 residues. Trimming removed 7 bases from V and 0 bases from J; junction bases left unmatched: 6. The CDR3 reads CASIGTVLSGNTIYF. CDR3 nucleotide sequence: TGTGCCAGCATTGGGACAGTTCTCTCTGGAAACACCATATATTTT.

The chain uses TRBV7-9 and TRBJ1-2, with TRBD1 matching over 8 bases. CDR3 length: 13 residues. Trimming removed 5 bases from V and 4 bases from J; junction bases left unmatched: 3. CDR1 and CDR2 (germline): SEHNR, FQNEAQ (reference sequence). The CDR3: CASSPGQGYGYTF. In DNA form, the CDR3 reads TGTGCCAGCAGCCCAGGACAGGGCTATGGCTACACCTTC.

V usage is TRBV5-6 and J usage is TRBJ1-2; no reliable D call. V was cut by 2 bases and J by 6 bases, with 23 bases left in between. The CDR3 contains 17 residues. Per germline, CDR1 SGHDT and CDR2 YYEEEE. CDR3 nucleotides: TGTGCCAGCAGCTTAAGGTATCCCCTGAGAGGGAAACATGGCTACACCTTC. Amino acid sequence: CASSLRYPLRGKHGYTF.

This clone was detected only a few times. This rearrangement joins TRBV7-9 to TRBJ1-1; maybe TRBD1 (5 bases). V shed 5 bases and J shed 6 bases, with 7 bases lying between them. CDR1 and CDR2 from the germline V gene are SEHNR and FQNEAQ (reference sequence). This CDR3 comprises 11 residues. Here the CDR3 DNA reads TGTGCCAGCAGCCAGGGCGCTGAAGCTTTCTTT. Translated: CASSQGAEAFF.

The chain recombines TRBV6-1 with TRBJ1-5; D is unresolved. Trimming took 8 bases from V and 0 from J, leaving 8 bases between them. Looked up from germline, CDR1 is MNHNS and CDR2 is SASEGT. This CDR3 is 13 amino acids long. CDR3 sequence: CASQLVSNQPQHF. The CDR3 region has the DNA TGTGCCAGCCAACTCGTTAGCAATCAGCCCCAGCATTTT.

The chain links TRBV29-1 to TRBJ2-5, with 8 bases that match TRBD1. The V segment lost 6 bases and the J segment 1 base; nucleotides outside the gene matches: 4. CDR3 size: 13 residues. The germline CDR1 and CDR2 sequences are SQVTM and ANQGSEA. Here the CDR3 reads CSVDRVLQETQYF. The CDR3 nucleotides read TGCAGCGTGGACAGGGTCCTCCAAGAGACCCAGTACTTC.

The chain combines TRBV5-1 with TRBJ2-2; tentatively, D is TRBD2 (5 bases). Germline V gene data show CDR1 as SGHRS and CDR2 as YFSETQ. The CDR3 covers 15 residues. Trimming removed 0 bases from V and 5 bases from J, with 11 bases in between. CDR3 residues: CASSLDSRETGELFF. The CDR3 coding sequence is TGCGCCAGCAGCTTGGACAGTAGGGAGACCGGGGAGCTGTTTTTT.

This chain connects TRBV6-1 to TRBJ1-2; the D gene is possibly TRBD1 (5 bases). CDR3 size: 13 residues. Germline-derived CDR1 and CDR2 are MNHNS and SASEGT. Trimming left V 6 bases short and J 3 bases short, with 11 bases between. The CDR3 DNA follows: TGTGCCAGCAGGTTCGGGACGGACTATGGCTACACCTTC. It yields the protein CASRFGTDYGYTF.

This clone has a handful of counts. The rearrangement joins TRBV30 to TRBJ1-3, with D maybe TRBD1 (5 bases). The V end lost 7 bases, the J end lost 4 bases, and 14 bases lay between the germline ends. This CDR3 has 13 amino acids. Germline loops: CDR1 GTSNPN, CDR2 SVGIG (reference sequence). The CDR3 reads CAFTGAGGNTIYF. The CDR3 coding sequence is TGTGCCTTCACCGGGGCGGGGGGAAACACCATATATTTT. The whole variable domain, filled in from reference TRBV30 and TRBJ1-3, reads SQTIHQWPATLVQPVGSPLSLECTVEGTSNPNLYWYRQAAGRGLQLLFYSVGIGQISSEVPQNLSASRPQDRQFILSSKKLLLSDSGFYLCAFTGAGGNTIYFGEGSWLTVV.

This chain uses TRBV7-9 with TRBJ2-5; TRBD1 agrees at 7 bases. J was trimmed by 2 bases and V by 4 bases; bases with no gene match: 13. The CDR3 totals 17 residues. Germline V CDR1 and CDR2: SEHNR, FQNEAQ (reference sequence). The CDR3 nucleotides are TGTGCCAGCAGCTCATATCGACAGGGAGTAGATCAAGAGACCCAGTACTTC. This sequence encodes CASSSYRQGVDQETQYF.